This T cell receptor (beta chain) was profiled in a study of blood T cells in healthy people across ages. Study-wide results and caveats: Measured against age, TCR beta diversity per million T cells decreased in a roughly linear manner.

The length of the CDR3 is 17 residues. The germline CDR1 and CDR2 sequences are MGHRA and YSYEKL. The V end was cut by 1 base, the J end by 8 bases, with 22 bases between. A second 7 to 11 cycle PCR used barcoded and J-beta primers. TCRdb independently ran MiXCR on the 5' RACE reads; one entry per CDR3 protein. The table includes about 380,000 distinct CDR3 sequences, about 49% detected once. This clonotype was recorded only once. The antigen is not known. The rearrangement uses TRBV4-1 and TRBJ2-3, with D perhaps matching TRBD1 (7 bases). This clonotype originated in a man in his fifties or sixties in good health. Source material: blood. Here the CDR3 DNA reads TGCGCCAGCAGCCAAGTAGGCCAGGGGGGTCGGGGAGGTACGCAGTATTTT. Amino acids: CASSQVGQGGRGGTQYF.